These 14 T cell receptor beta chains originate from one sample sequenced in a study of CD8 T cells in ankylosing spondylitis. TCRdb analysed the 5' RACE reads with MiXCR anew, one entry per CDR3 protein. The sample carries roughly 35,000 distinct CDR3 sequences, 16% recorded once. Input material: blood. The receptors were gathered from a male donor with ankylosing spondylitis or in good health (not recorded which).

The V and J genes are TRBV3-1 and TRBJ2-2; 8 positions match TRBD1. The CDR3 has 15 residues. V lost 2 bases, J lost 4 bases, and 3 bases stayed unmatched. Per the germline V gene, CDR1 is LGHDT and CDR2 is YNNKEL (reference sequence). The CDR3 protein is CASSQLTGGTGELFF. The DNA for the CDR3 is TGTGCCAGCAGCCAATTAACAGGGGGCACCGGGGAGCTGTTTTTT.

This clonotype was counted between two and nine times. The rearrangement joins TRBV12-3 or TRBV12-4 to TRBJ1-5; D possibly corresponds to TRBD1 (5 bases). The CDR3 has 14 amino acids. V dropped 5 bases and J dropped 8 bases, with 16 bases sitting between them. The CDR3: CASSLVGAQKPQHF. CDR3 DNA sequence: TGTGCCAGCAGTCTGGTCGGGGCCCAGAAGCCCCAGCATTTT.

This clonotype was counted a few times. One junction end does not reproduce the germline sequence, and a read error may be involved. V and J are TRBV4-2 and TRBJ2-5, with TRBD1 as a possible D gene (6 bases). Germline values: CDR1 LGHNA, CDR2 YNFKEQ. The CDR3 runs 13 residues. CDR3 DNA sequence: TGTGCCAGCAGTCAAGACAGGCAAGAGACCCAGTACTTC. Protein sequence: CASSQDRQETQYF.

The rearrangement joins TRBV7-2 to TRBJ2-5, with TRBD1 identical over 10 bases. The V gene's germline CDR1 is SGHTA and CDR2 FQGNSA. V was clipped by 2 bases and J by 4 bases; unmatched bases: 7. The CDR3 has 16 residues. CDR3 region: CASSLPLGQGVETQYF. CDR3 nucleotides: TGTGCCAGCAGCTTACCGCTTGGACAGGGGGTAGAGACCCAGTACTTC.

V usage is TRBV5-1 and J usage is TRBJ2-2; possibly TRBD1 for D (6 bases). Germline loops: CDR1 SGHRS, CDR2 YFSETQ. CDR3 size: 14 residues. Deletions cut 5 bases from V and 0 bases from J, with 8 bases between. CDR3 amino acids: CASRTGTNTGELFF. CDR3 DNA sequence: TGCGCCAGCAGAACAGGGACGAACACCGGGGAGCTGTTTTTT.

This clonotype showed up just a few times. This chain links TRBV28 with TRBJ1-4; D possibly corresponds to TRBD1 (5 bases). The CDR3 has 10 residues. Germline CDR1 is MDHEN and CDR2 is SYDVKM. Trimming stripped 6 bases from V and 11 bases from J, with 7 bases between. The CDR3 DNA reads TGTGCCAGCAGCGGGGGGAAACTGTTTTTT. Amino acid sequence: CASSGGKLFF.

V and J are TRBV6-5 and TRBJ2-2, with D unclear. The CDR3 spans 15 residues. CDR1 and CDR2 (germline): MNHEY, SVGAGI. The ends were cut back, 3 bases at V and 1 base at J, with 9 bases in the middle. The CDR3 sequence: CASSYSSWNTGELFF. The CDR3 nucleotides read TGTGCCAGCAGTTATAGCTCGTGGAACACCGGGGAGCTGTTTTTT.

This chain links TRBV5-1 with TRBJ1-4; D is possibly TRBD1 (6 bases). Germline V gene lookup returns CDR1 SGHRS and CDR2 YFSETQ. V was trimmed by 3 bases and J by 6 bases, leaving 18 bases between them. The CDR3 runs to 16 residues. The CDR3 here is CASSWGPAGKDEKLFF. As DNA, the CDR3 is TGCGCCAGCAGCTGGGGGCCGGCAGGGAAGGATGAAAAACTGTTTTTT.

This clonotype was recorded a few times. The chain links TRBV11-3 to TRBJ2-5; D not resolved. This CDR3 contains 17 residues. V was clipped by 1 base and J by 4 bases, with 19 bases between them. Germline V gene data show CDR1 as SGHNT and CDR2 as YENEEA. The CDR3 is CASSLGVGSRDGETQYF. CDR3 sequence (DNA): TGTGCCAGCAGCTTAGGGGTCGGCTCCCGTGATGGAGAGACCCAGTACTTC.

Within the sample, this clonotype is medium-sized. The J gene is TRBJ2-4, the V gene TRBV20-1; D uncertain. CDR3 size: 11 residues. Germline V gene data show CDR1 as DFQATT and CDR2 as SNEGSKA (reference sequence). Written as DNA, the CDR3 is TGCAGCGCCCAGGCCGGTCTTATTCAGTACTTC. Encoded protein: CSAQAGLIQYF.

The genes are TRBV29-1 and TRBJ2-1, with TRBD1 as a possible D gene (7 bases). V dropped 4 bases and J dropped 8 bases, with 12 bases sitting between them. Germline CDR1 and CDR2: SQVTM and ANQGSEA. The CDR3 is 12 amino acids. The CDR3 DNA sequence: TGCAGCGTTGCCCCAGGGGGGCATGAGCAGTTCTTC. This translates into CSVAPGGHEQFF.

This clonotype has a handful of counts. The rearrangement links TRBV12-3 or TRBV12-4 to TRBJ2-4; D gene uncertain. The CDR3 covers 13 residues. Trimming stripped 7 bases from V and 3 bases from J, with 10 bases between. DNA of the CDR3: TGTGCCAGCAACAGTGGCGGCAAAAACATTCAGTACTTC. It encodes CASNSGGKNIQYF.

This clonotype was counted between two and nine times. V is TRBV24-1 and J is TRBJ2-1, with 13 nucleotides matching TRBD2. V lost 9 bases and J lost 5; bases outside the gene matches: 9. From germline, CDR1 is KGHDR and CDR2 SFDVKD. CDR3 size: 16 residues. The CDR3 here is CATQLAGGPLDNEQFF. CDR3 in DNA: TGTGCCACCCAACTAGCGGGAGGGCCTCTAGACAATGAGCAGTTCTTC.

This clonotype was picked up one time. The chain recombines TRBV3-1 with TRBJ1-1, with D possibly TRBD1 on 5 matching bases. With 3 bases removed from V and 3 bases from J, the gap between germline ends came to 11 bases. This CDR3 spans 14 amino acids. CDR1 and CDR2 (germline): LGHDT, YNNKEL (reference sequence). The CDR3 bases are TGTGCCAGCAGCCACCGAGGGGCGGACACTGAAGCTTTCTTT. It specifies CASSHRGADTEAFF.